This TCR beta chain stems from a study of T cell responses to AZD1222 COVID-19 vaccine. This CDR3 has 13 amino acids. The V and J ends lost 7 bases and 6 bases respectively, with 16 bases between them. Germline V gene data show CDR1 as SGHRS and CDR2 as YFSETQ. The data were produced by immunoSEQ multiplex PCR, yet TCRdb's version contains in-frame clones alone and is incomplete. The sample lists roughly 140,000 clones; about 91% were seen once. Findings and limits, study-wide: Baseline seropositives among AZD1222 recipients totaled only five or six. A mostly white British donor set with more females was recruited, and clonal diversity was possibly underestimated. Unmutated variant regions are reportedly the target of nearly half of TCRs that are spike-specific.

On this clone itself: What it recognizes is unknown.

This chain joins TRBV5-1 and TRBJ1-2; D remains unclear. This receptor was taken from an adult in good health. Here the sequenced sample was peripheral blood, taken on day 0 of AZD1222 vaccination. The CDR3 sequence: CASHDPGPDGYTF. For the CDR3, the DNA is TGCGCCAGCCACGATCCGGGCCCGGATGGCTACACCTTC.